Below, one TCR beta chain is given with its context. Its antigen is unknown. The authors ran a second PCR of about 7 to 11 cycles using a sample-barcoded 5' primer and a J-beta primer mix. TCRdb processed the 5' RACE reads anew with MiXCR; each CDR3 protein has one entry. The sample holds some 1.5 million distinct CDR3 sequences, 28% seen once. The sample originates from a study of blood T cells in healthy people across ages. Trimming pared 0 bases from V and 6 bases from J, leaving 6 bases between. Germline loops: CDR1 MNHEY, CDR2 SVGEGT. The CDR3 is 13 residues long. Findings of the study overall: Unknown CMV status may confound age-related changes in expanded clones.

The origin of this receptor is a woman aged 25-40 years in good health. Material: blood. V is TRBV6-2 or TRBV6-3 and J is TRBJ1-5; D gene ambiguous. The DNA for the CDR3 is TGTGCCAGCAGTTACTCGATGGTTCAGCCCCAGCATTTT. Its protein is CASSYSMVQPQHF.